A selection of T cell receptor beta chains follows, all from one sample in a study of T cells after yellow fever vaccination. TCRdb itself ran the 5' RACE reads through MiXCR, one entry per CDR3 protein. This table has under 55,000 distinct CDR3 sequences, 6.8% appearing once. The sequencing here drew on CD8+ T cells not binding an NS4B(214-222) dextramer, sorted from PBMCs, taken 45 days after the yellow fever booster vaccination. These receptor sequences come from a young man who received the YFV17D yellow fever vaccine. The CDR3 runs from the conserved cysteine through the conserved F or W. D genes are given only for firm matches. Clone size is shown for a subset of rows, as once, few, many or a class of expanded clone.

CDR3 length: 14
V gene: TRBV4-3
clone size: many
J gene: TRBJ1-1
D gene: NA
CDR3 DNA: TGCGCCAGCAGCCAACTAGAGGTGGGAACTGAAGCTTTCTTT
CDR3 protein: CASSQLEVGTEAFF

CDR3 length: 16
V gene: TRBV27
clone size: many
J gene: TRBJ1-2
D gene: NA
CDR3 DNA: TGTGCCAGCAGTTCCACACCCGGGTCCCTCCTCTATGGCTACACCTTC
CDR3 protein: CASSSTPGSLLYGYTF

CDR3 length: 15
V gene: TRBV20-1
clone size: many
J gene: TRBJ2-5
D gene: TRBD2
CDR3 DNA: TGCAGTGCTAGTGTCGGACTAGCGGCGTTGGAGACCCAGTACTTC
CDR3 protein: CSASVGLAALETQYF

CDR3 length: 14
V gene: TRBV7-6
clone size: many
J gene: TRBJ2-3
D gene: NA
CDR3 DNA: TGTGCCAGCAGCTTAGGACCTAGCCCGGATACGCAGTATTTT
CDR3 protein: CASSLGPSPDTQYF

CDR3 length: 16
V gene: TRBV5-5
clone size: many
J gene: TRBJ1-1
D gene: TRBD1
CDR3 DNA: TGTGCCAGCAGCTCGACAGGGAGTTACATGAACACTGAAGCTTTCTTT
CDR3 protein: CASSSTGSYMNTEAFF

CDR3 length: 15
V gene: TRBV20-1
clone size: many
J gene: TRBJ2-5
D gene: NA
CDR3 DNA: TGCAGTGCTGAGGTAGCCTGGGCCCCCCAAGAGACCCAGTACTTC
CDR3 protein: CSAEVAWAPQETQYF

CDR3 length: 16
V gene: TRBV27
clone size: many
J gene: TRBJ1-3
D gene: NA
CDR3 DNA: TGTGCCAGCGGCAACTTGGGGGATTTCTCTGGAAACACCATATATTTT
CDR3 protein: CASGNLGDFSGNTIYF

CDR3 length: 11
V gene: TRBV21-1
clone size: many
J gene: TRBJ2-1
D gene: NA
CDR3 DNA: TGTGCCAGCAGCAAACCGACGAAGCAGTTCTTC
CDR3 protein: CASSKPTKQFF

CDR3 length: 14
V gene: TRBV19
clone size: many
J gene: TRBJ2-5
D gene: TRBD2
CDR3 DNA: TGTGCCAGTAGTACCGGACTAGTCCCAGAGACCCAGTACTTC
CDR3 protein: CASSTGLVPETQYF

CDR3 length: 15
V gene: TRBV12-3/TRBV12-4
clone size: many
J gene: TRBJ2-3
D gene: TRBD2
CDR3 DNA: TGTGCCAGCAGCCCGCGGGAGGGCCCCACAGATACGCAGTATTTT
CDR3 protein: CASSPREGPTDTQYF

CDR3 length: 14
V gene: TRBV7-2
clone size: many
J gene: TRBJ2-7
D gene: TRBD2
CDR3 DNA: TGTGCCAGCAGCCCGACTAGCGGGAGGTTTGAGCAGTACTTC
CDR3 protein: CASSPTSGRFEQYF

CDR3 length: 13
V gene: TRBV20-1
clone size: many
J gene: TRBJ2-7
D gene: NA
CDR3 DNA: TGCAGTGCTAAGGGGGAGAAAAACGACGAGCAGTACTTC
CDR3 protein: CSAKGEKNDEQYF

CDR3 length: 15
V gene: TRBV7-9
clone size: many
J gene: TRBJ1-3
D gene: NA
CDR3 DNA: TGTGCCAGCAGCCCGACTGGGAGCTCTGGAAACACCATATATTTT
CDR3 protein: CASSPTGSSGNTIYF

CDR3 length: 11
V gene: TRBV6-5
clone size: many
J gene: TRBJ2-4
D gene: TRBD1
CDR3 DNA: TGTGCCAGCAGCGAGGGACAGGGGTGGTACTTC
CDR3 protein: CASSEGQGWYF

CDR3 length: 13
V gene: TRBV6-2/TRBV6-3
clone size: NA
J gene: TRBJ2-1
D gene: NA
CDR3 DNA: TGTGCCAGCAGTTATGGCGGGGACAATGAGCAGTTCTTC
CDR3 protein: CASSYGGDNEQFF

CDR3 length: 13
V gene: TRBV6-1
clone size: many
J gene: TRBJ2-1
D gene: TRBD2
CDR3 DNA: TGTGCCAGCAGTATAGCGGGGTACAATGAGCAGTTCTTC
CDR3 protein: CASSIAGYNEQFF

CDR3 length: 17
V gene: TRBV21-1
clone size: many
J gene: TRBJ2-1
D gene: NA
CDR3 DNA: TGTGCCAGCGCTCCCGCACAGGGCGTACTCCCCATGGGCGAGCAGTTCTTC
CDR3 protein: CASAPAQGVLPMGEQFF

CDR3 length: 16
V gene: TRBV7-6
clone size: NA
J gene: TRBJ2-1
D gene: TRBD2
CDR3 DNA: TGTGCCAGCAGCTTAGGGGCTAGCGGGAGAATGGCTGAGCAGTTCTTC
CDR3 protein: CASSLGASGRMAEQFF

CDR3 length: 14
V gene: TRBV7-2
clone size: NA
J gene: TRBJ2-7
D gene: NA
CDR3 DNA: TGTGCCAGCAGCTTTTGGTCTCCAACCTACGAGCAGTACTTC
CDR3 protein: CASSFWSPTYEQYF

CDR3 length: 17
V gene: TRBV6-1
clone size: NA
J gene: TRBJ2-6
D gene: TRBD1
CDR3 DNA: TGTGCCAGCAGTCCGGACAGGGGCGCGTCTGGGGCCAACGTCCTGACTTTC
CDR3 protein: CASSPDRGASGANVLTF

CDR3 length: 15
V gene: TRBV19
clone size: many
J gene: TRBJ1-2
D gene: TRBD1
CDR3 DNA: TGTGCCAGTAGTACCCTACAGGGGGCTAACTATGGCTACACCTTC
CDR3 protein: CASSTLQGANYGYTF

CDR3 length: 17
V gene: TRBV11-2
clone size: many
J gene: TRBJ2-3
D gene: NA
CDR3 DNA: TGTGCCAGCAGCTTCGAGGGGTTGGGGATTAGCACAGATACGCAGTATTTT
CDR3 protein: CASSFEGLGISTDTQYF

CDR3 length: 13
V gene: TRBV15
clone size: many
J gene: TRBJ2-7
D gene: NA
CDR3 DNA: TGTGCCACCAGCGGAGGGGGAGATTACGAGCAGTACTTC
CDR3 protein: CATSGGGDYEQYF

CDR3 length: 15
V gene: TRBV11-2
clone size: many
J gene: TRBJ2-7
D gene: NA
CDR3 DNA: TGTGCCAGCAGCTTGGGGCGGGTGGCAGGGTACGAGCAGTACTTC
CDR3 protein: CASSLGRVAGYEQYF

CDR3 length: 15
V gene: TRBV11-3
clone size: many
J gene: TRBJ2-1
D gene: NA
CDR3 DNA: TGTGCCAGCAGCTTACCACTAGGAAAGGGCAATGAGCAGTTCTTC
CDR3 protein: CASSLPLGKGNEQFF

CDR3 length: 14
V gene: TRBV29-1
clone size: many
J gene: TRBJ1-2
D gene: NA
CDR3 DNA: TGCAGCGTTGAAGGGACCGAAGATCTATATGGCTACACCTTC
CDR3 protein: CSVEGTEDLYGYTF

CDR3 length: 17
V gene: TRBV7-2
clone size: NA
J gene: TRBJ2-6
D gene: TRBD1
CDR3 DNA: TGTGCCAGCAGCTTACCGGGACAGCCGGGTGGGGCCAACGTCCTGACTTTC
CDR3 protein: CASSLPGQPGGANVLTF

CDR3 length: 15
V gene: TRBV2
clone size: many
J gene: TRBJ1-1
D gene: TRBD1
CDR3 DNA: TGTGCCAGCAGTGAAGCCGGGGGACAGGGGACTGAAGCTTTCTTT
CDR3 protein: CASSEAGGQGTEAFF

CDR3 length: 14
V gene: TRBV7-9
clone size: many
J gene: TRBJ2-7
D gene: NA
CDR3 DNA: TGTGCCAGCACCCCTCGCGGGGAAACCTACGAGCAGTACTTC
CDR3 protein: CASTPRGETYEQYF

CDR3 length: 15
V gene: TRBV5-1
clone size: many
J gene: TRBJ2-1
D gene: TRBD2
CDR3 DNA: TGCGCCAGCAGCTCCACTAGCGAGGCCTACAATGAGCAGTTCTTC
CDR3 protein: CASSSTSEAYNEQFF

CDR3 length: 17
V gene: TRBV6-5
clone size: few
J gene: TRBJ2-1
D gene: TRBD2
CDR3 DNA: TGTGCCAGCAGCCTACACCCCGGGGGGATACCCTACAATGAGCAGTTCTTC
CDR3 protein: CASSLHPGGIPYNEQFF

CDR3 length: 16
V gene: TRBV10-3
clone size: many
J gene: TRBJ2-7
D gene: NA
CDR3 DNA: TGTGCCATCAGTGAGTCGGGTTTACAGGCCTTAACACCGCAGTACTTC
CDR3 protein: CAISESGLQALTPQYF

CDR3 length: 13
V gene: TRBV6-6
clone size: many
J gene: TRBJ2-7
D gene: NA
CDR3 DNA: TGTGCCAGCAGTTACGTTACCGGGGACGAGCAGTACTTC
CDR3 protein: CASSYVTGDEQYF

CDR3 length: 14
V gene: TRBV6-5
clone size: few
J gene: TRBJ1-5
D gene: NA
CDR3 DNA: TGTGCCAGCAGTTACTCGGGGGTGAATCAGCCCCAGCATTTT
CDR3 protein: CASSYSGVNQPQHF

CDR3 length: 15
V gene: TRBV6-5
clone size: many
J gene: TRBJ2-1
D gene: TRBD2
CDR3 DNA: TGTGCCAGCAGTTACTCTGAGCGGGAGTACAATGAGCAGTTCTTC
CDR3 protein: CASSYSEREYNEQFF

CDR3 length: 12
V gene: TRBV20-1
clone size: many
J gene: TRBJ2-1
D gene: NA
CDR3 DNA: TGCAGTGCTTTACCTCAGGGGCATGAGCAGTTCTTC
CDR3 protein: CSALPQGHEQFF

CDR3 length: 12
V gene: TRBV30
clone size: NA
J gene: TRBJ2-4
D gene: NA
CDR3 DNA: TGTGCCTGGAGCCAAGGTGGGGATTCCGAATACTTC
CDR3 protein: CAWSQGGDSEYF

CDR3 length: 16
V gene: TRBV3-1
clone size: many
J gene: TRBJ2-3
D gene: TRBD2
CDR3 DNA: TGTGCCAGCAGCTCTCGCCTAGCGGGAGGTGTAGATACGCAGTATTTT
CDR3 protein: CASSSRLAGGVDTQYF

CDR3 length: 14
V gene: TRBV6-2/TRBV6-3
clone size: NA
J gene: TRBJ2-7
D gene: NA
CDR3 DNA: TGTGCCAGCAGTCCCATTGGGGACCTACGTGAGCAGTACTTC
CDR3 protein: CASSPIGDLREQYF

CDR3 length: 12
V gene: TRBV6-5
clone size: many
J gene: TRBJ1-4
D gene: TRBD1
CDR3 DNA: TGTGCCAGCAGCTCCACAGGGGGAAAACTGTTTTTT
CDR3 protein: CASSSTGGKLFF

CDR3 length: 14
V gene: TRBV12-3/TRBV12-4
clone size: many
J gene: TRBJ2-1
D gene: NA
CDR3 DNA: TGTGCCAGCAGTTTATACCAGCAGGGACGCAGGCAGTTCTTC
CDR3 protein: CASSLYQQGRRQFF

CDR3 length: 12
V gene: TRBV5-1
clone size: many
J gene: TRBJ2-7
D gene: NA
CDR3 DNA: TGCGCCAGCAGCCATGACTACTACGAGCAGTACTTC
CDR3 protein: CASSHDYYEQYF

CDR3 length: 13
V gene: TRBV5-1
clone size: NA
J gene: TRBJ2-1
D gene: NA
CDR3 DNA: TGCGCCAGCAGCTTGGTGATAGGGAATGAGCAGTTCTTC
CDR3 protein: CASSLVIGNEQFF

CDR3 length: 16
V gene: TRBV9
clone size: many
J gene: TRBJ1-2
D gene: NA
CDR3 DNA: TGTGCCAGCAGCGTAGGCGACGTGGGGTGGGACTATGGCTACACCTTC
CDR3 protein: CASSVGDVGWDYGYTF

CDR3 length: 13
V gene: TRBV5-5
clone size: NA
J gene: TRBJ1-2
D gene: TRBD1
CDR3 DNA: TGTGCCAGCATCACCGGGACAGAAGATGGCTACACCTTC
CDR3 protein: CASITGTEDGYTF

CDR3 length: 12
V gene: TRBV7-9
clone size: many
J gene: TRBJ2-1
D gene: NA
CDR3 DNA: TGTGCCAGCAGCCTAGAACCGAATGAGCAGTTCTTC
CDR3 protein: CASSLEPNEQFF

CDR3 length: 13
V gene: TRBV7-6
clone size: many
J gene: TRBJ2-7
D gene: NA
CDR3 DNA: TGTGCCAGCAGCTTAGGGGTACTCTACGAGCAGTACTTC
CDR3 protein: CASSLGVLYEQYF

CDR3 length: 16
V gene: TRBV7-8
clone size: few
J gene: TRBJ2-4
D gene: NA
CDR3 DNA: TGTGCCAGCAGCTTAGGAGGGGTATTAGCCAAAAACATTCAGTACTTC
CDR3 protein: CASSLGGVLAKNIQYF

CDR3 length: 15
V gene: TRBV28
clone size: many
J gene: TRBJ1-1
D gene: NA
CDR3 DNA: TGTGCCAGCAGTTTCAATGAAGGATCAGGGCCTGAAGCTCTCTTT
CDR3 protein: CASSFNEGSGPEALF

CDR3 length: 16
V gene: TRBV4-3
clone size: many
J gene: TRBJ2-3
D gene: NA
CDR3 DNA: TGCGCCAGCAGCCAAGATGACGGGATAGCCTCAGATACGCAGTATTTT
CDR3 protein: CASSQDDGIASDTQYF

CDR3 length: 19
V gene: TRBV11-1
clone size: NA
J gene: TRBJ1-4
D gene: NA
CDR3 DNA: TGTGCCAGCAGCCACCGGGATACAGGGACAATTGAGACTAATGAAAAACTGTTTTTT
CDR3 protein: CASSHRDTGTIETNEKLFF

CDR3 length: 12
V gene: TRBV6-2/TRBV6-3
clone size: NA
J gene: TRBJ2-1
D gene: NA
CDR3 DNA: TGTGCCAGCGAGGGAAGAGGTCGTGAGCAGTTCTTC
CDR3 protein: CASEGRGREQFF

CDR3 length: 14
V gene: TRBV29-1
clone size: many
J gene: TRBJ2-2
D gene: NA
CDR3 DNA: TGCAGCACCAGACAGGAGGGTCCGCCCGGGGAGCTGTTTTTT
CDR3 protein: CSTRQEGPPGELFF

CDR3 length: 14
V gene: TRBV7-2
clone size: NA
J gene: TRBJ1-1
D gene: NA
CDR3 DNA: TGTGCCAGCAGCTCAGGATCAGGGTTGGTTGAAGCTTTCTTT
CDR3 protein: CASSSGSGLVEAFF

CDR3 length: 12
V gene: TRBV5-6
clone size: NA
J gene: TRBJ2-7
D gene: NA
CDR3 DNA: TGTGCCAGCACCCAGGGAGGATACGAGCAGTACTTC
CDR3 protein: CASTQGGYEQYF